The 2 T cell receptor beta chains given below trace back to one sample, sequenced in a study of cytomegalovirus exposure and HLA in healthy donors. The primer mix had 60 Vbeta and 13 Jbeta primers. Data came from immunoSEQ multiplex PCR; TCRdb stores just in-frame clones and leaves some out. Among roughly 170,000 clones listed, 75% to 90% were seen once. Sequenced sample: PBMCs. Receptors were obtained from a man aged 30 to 45 in good health and CMV-seropositive.

The gene calls are TRBV5-4 and TRBJ2-3; 7 bases map to TRBD2. With V trimmed by 1 base and J by 3 bases, 8 bases remained unmatched. The germline V gene encodes CDR1 SGHNT and CDR2 YYREEE (reference sequence). The CDR3 consists of 16 residues. The CDR3 reads CASSLKAGRGTDTQYF. The CDR3 DNA reads TGTGCCAGCAGCTTGAAAGCGGGGCGGGGAACAGATACGCAGTATTTT.

The chain is built from TRBV9 and TRBJ2-6; D gene ambiguous. Germline CDR1 is SGDLS and CDR2 is YYNGEE. V was shortened by 3 bases and J by 2 bases, with 6 bases between the two germline ends. The CDR3 extends over 14 amino acids. CDR3 sequence reads: CASSELTGANVLTF. The CDR3, as DNA: TGTGCCAGCAGCGAGCTGACTGGGGCCAACGTCCTGACTTTC.